What follows is one T cell receptor (beta chain) and its context. Its antigen remains unidentified. These data come from a study of graft-versus-host responses after intestinal transplantation. Clones were read by immunoSEQ multiplex PCR, and TCRdb kept only the in-frame ones, dropping some. This sample yields about 100,000 clones, of which roughly 84% are seen a single time; around 0.98% belongs to the top ten. General study points: Circulating GvH clones peaking coincided with falling HvG clones soon after transplant. Detection of GvH clones occurred in recipient marrow, and some had their first appearance in ileum or blood.

V lost 5 bases to trimming and J lost 3 bases, with 13 bases between them. The CDR3 sequence is 14 residues long. Germline CDR1 is MDHEN and CDR2 is SYDVKM. The sequenced sample was unstimulated CD4+ T cells sorted from spleen or lymph node cells, obtained before transplant. This chain connects TRBV28 to TRBJ1-2; no definite D call. This TCR derives from a human donor who was the organ donor for an intestinal transplant. CDR3 DNA sequence: TGTGCCAGCAGTCCCCCACCAGGATACTATGGCTACACCTTC. Protein: CASSPPPGYYGYTF.